This TCR beta chain emerged from a study of T-cell reconstitution after alpha-beta-depleted transplantation in children (dated by TCRdb to the mid-2010s). Concerning the study at large: T-cell immune reconstitution after TCRalphabeta/CD19-depleted allogeneic hematopoietic cell transplantation in children was quantitatively tracked in the study by means of TCR repertoire profiling.

General study outcomes and caveats: In some patients, high TCRbeta diversity at day 60 was attributed to recipient T cells and intrathymic progenitors that had survived conditioning. The apparently early recovery of alphabetaT-cell counts about two months after transplant reportedly depended on only several hundred rapidly expanded clones that came from non-depleted graft cells. The frequencies of hyperexpanded clones fell over the following months, and after one year, T-cell counts and TCRbeta diversity were mostly attributed to newly produced T cells.

This clonotype occurred many times. The specificity of this receptor is unknown. No quality values exist for individual bases; no much larger clone is one base distant. Libraries were prepared through PCR. The run used an Illumina HiSeq 2500. TCR libraries were prepared with molecular barcoding, using unique molecular identifiers to normalize TCRbeta repertoire quantification. TCRdb applied fastp at Q25 and MiXCR to the public reads, then kept only in-frame beta chains. Every distinct CDR3 protein forms one entry, paired with its most common genes and DNA. The sample table shows about 260,000 distinct CDR3 sequences, and roughly 8.2% are seen once. The ten largest make up under 8% of the sample. Taken with the paper, the label for treatment or condition translates to: allogeneic hematopoietic cell transplantation with graft depleted of TCRalphabeta T cells and CD19 B cells. The children who served as transplant recipients had been given grafts of TCRalphabeta/CD19-depleted allogeneic hematopoietic cells.

The specimen comprised PBMCs, mostly from graft donor cells, sampled 180 days after TCRalphabeta/CD19-depleted stem cell transplant. The clonotype comes from a male patient younger than 18 who had a stem cell transplant for acute lymphoblastic leukemia, so the T cells may come from the graft donor.

Here the CDR3 is given as CASSLKGRGGTNTQYF. At the DNA level, the sequence is TGTGCCAGCAGCTTAAAAGGCCGAGGGGGGACAAATACGCAGTATTTT. The sequence is built from TRBV7-2 and TRBJ2-3; the D element might be TRBD1 or TRBD2, as each aligns at 6 bases. CDR1 SGHTA and CDR2 FQGNSA are derived from the germline V gene. The junction carries 19 bases between V and J, which are trimmed by 2 bases and 7 bases respectively. There are 16 amino acids in the CDR3, from cysteine to phenylalanine inclusive. This entry keeps only the CDR3 DNA: 48 bases, framed from base 1.